This TCR beta chain appears in the sequencing data of a study of blood T cell repertoires in COVID-19. Study-wide context: Acute and convalescent COVID-19 samples came from the United States, Italy and Spain. Sample material is recorded as cDNA or gDNA derived from T cells, B-cell-depleted T cells, or PBMCs.

In the source study's methods: Cell counts per sample came from amplifying reference gene primers. Assay: immunoSEQ multiplex PCR; the TCRdb copy retains only in-frame clones and omits some. The V and J calls and clone size come from that table; D and trimming were worked out from the DNA. The sample has fewer than 90,000 clones, roughly 87% seen once; the top ten hold about 7%. CDR1 SNHLY and CDR2 FYNNEI come from the germline V gene. V dropped 6 bases and J dropped 5; count of bases not matched to a gene: 8. The CDR3 extends over 15 amino acids. Material for sequencing was peripheral blood. The gene calls are TRBV2 and TRBJ2-2; 8 nucleotides line up with TRBD2. This sequence originates from a man between 65 and 85 years old with acute or convalescent COVID-19. In nucleotides, the CDR3 is TGTGCCAGCAGGTCCATTGCGGGAGGTACCGGGGAGCTGTTTTTT. This gives the protein CASRSIAGGTGELFF.